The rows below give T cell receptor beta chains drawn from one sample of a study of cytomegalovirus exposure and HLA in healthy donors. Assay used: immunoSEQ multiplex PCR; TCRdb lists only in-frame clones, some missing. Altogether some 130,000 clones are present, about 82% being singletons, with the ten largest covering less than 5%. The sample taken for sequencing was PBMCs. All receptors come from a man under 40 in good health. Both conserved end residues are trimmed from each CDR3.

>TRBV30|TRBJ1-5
AWSVLGGAGNQPQH
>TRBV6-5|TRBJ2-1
ASSYSGTTYNEQF
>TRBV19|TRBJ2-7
ASSGARTYEQY
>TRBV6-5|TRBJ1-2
ATKQGFGYT
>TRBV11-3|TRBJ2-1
ASSRPQGNEQF
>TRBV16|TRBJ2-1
ASSQGTFSEQF
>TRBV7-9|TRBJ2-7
ASSSGLAASYEQY
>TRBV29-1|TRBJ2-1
SAQDREYERQF
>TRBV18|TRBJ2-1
ASTIQGAYEQF
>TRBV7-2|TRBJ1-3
ASSSYRGAGGNTIY
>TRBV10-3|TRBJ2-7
AISEGSGSYEQY
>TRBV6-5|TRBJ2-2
ASSFTGHSNTGELF
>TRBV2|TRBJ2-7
ASRLPGGQGYTYEQY
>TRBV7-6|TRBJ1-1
ASSPVVTEAF
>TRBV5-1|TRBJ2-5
ASSPRDYQETQY
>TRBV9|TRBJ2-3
ASSSGTGASTDTQY
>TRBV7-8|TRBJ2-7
ASRTSGTYEQY
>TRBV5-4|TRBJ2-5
ASSPGVAGGVETQY
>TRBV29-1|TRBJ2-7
SVKTGGSSYEQY
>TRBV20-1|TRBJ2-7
RPGVYEQY
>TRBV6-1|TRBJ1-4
ASSDFRAPNEKLF
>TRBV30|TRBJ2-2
AWSEQGGNTGELF
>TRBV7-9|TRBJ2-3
ASSLKRLAGGTVDTQY
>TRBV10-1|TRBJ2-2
ASRGTGAGELF
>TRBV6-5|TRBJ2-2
ASSGGYTGELF
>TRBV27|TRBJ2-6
ASSQLGPRDRISGANVLT
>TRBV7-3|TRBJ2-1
ASSKAPSPYNEQF
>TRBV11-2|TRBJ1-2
ASSLGGGVYGYT
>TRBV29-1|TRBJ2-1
SVEDRLGTEYNEQF
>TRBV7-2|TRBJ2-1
ASSQTSFSLGEQF
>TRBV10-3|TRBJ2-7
ATLGQGDDEQY
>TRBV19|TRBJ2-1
ASSIIGLAGVSEQF
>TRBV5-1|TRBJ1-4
ASSFGGDEKLF
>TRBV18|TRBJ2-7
ASSPGTSGRAAEQY
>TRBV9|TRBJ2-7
ASSTHEAYEQY
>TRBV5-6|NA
ASSMTGPSPYEQY
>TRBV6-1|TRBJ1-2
ASSEGGAGSWEGYGYT
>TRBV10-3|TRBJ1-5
AISESSGDRVINQPQH
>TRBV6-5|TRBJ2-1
ASSPTSGSRNEQF
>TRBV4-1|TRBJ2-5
ASSQRGGLAGTSREQY
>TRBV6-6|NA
ASSTPGLLYEQY
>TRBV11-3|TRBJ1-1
ASSLRGPGVGAF
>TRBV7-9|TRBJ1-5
ASSPSPGQGARGNQPQH
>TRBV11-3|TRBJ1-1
ASRSGEGAF
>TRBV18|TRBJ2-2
ASSPDLQLMTAGELF
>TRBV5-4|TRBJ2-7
ASSLWGEYEQY
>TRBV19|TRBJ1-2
ASSIATAYGYT
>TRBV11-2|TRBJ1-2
ASSPRPSGDYGYT